Sequencing of this T cell receptor (beta chain) was carried out in a study of cytomegalovirus exposure and HLA in healthy donors (dated 2017 in TCRdb). About the full investigation: In an earlier analysis of roughly 590 of the donors, less than 350 Gb of sequence data and 100 million or so unique TCR beta sequences from 180 million or so T cells were reported. An early release covering 550 to 700 HLA-typed donors comprised roughly 300 gigabases of sequencing data and around 80 million unique TCR sequences. Of the 350 to 400 genotyped donors, 65% to 90% fell in the genetic ancestry cluster associated with self-reported Caucasian donors. The study aimed to test whether signatures of past pathogen exposure could be identified by cataloging public T cell receptors. The T cell repertoires of some 670 subjects were profiled by immunosequencing and related to cytomegalovirus serostatus. Besides the first cohort of approximately 710 subjects, a separate validation cohort made up of around 120 different subjects was used. To predict cytomegalovirus infection status, the study combined high-throughput TCR immunosequencing, statistical association of individual TCRs with disease status, and machine learning. To study patterns of TCR occurrence, a later analysis re-analyzed previously published TCR beta repertoires from 700 or so donors and added high-resolution HLA genotyping. Rather than using new phenotypic data, the later analysis identified candidate immune exposures from TCR beta sequences and from how often those sequences occurred across donors. To decide whether each TCR beta V gene segment behaved as functional or pseudogenic, an earlier analysis of 587 of the donors relied on high-throughput TCR beta sequencing. Donor age, sex, ethnicity and CMV serostatus were collected together with the repertoire data. A later genetic analysis took genome-wide SNP genotypes for about 55% of the roughly 700 donors and used that subset as a discovery cohort. Every repertoire in the discovery cohort had been generated on one and the same sequencing platform. Both class I and class II loci were covered by HLA typing, at four-digit resolution. Typing coverage differed by locus: A, B, C, DRB1 and DQB1 were typed in about 620-640 donors, DQA1 in about 500, DPA1 in approximately 610, and DPB1 in roughly 450. Because of strong linkage in the cohort, five DR-DQ haplotypes were treated as single units for association and clustering. Among about 360 genotyped donors of the cohort, an average of around 240,000 unique TCR beta nucleotide sequences were sequenced per donor, around 18% of them non-productive.

Looking up the germline V gene yields CDR1 MNHNS and CDR2 SASEGT. The CDR3 has 15 amino acids, counting the end cysteine and phenylalanine. Left in the record is the CDR3 DNA by itself, 45 bases read in frame from the first base. V is cut by 7 bases and J by 2 bases, and the space between the germline ends is 17 bases. Concerning this clone itself: There is no known antigen for this receptor. Within one base of it there is no much larger clone, and no base qualities were kept.

Library generation was performed with the immunoSEQ multiplex PCR assay. For the multiplex PCR, a mixture combining 60 forward primers for TCR Vbeta segments and 13 reverse primers for TCR Jbeta segments was used. Amplification of the CDR3 region of rearranged TCR beta genes was performed with a multiplex PCR assay on genomic DNA. On the Illumina HiSeq System, the amplified TCR beta libraries were sequenced as 87-base-pair reads. Turning to the authors' computational methods: In a later analysis, about 80 million unique TCR beta chains were counted across the 690 or so repertoires, and approximately 11 million of these chains were shared by at least two donors. Raw reads were error-corrected and collapsed into unique sequences by a nearest-neighbor algorithm in which closely related sequences were merged to remove PCR and sequencing errors. V, D and J gene segments were assigned by aligning CDR3 sequences to IMGT reference sequences. For a sequence to be retained, a match of at least six nucleotides to both a V gene segment and a J gene segment was required. A rearrangement was called productive if the CDR3 had no stop codons and remained in frame with V and J, and every other rearrangement was called non-productive. Following IMGT convention, CDR3 was defined as the stretch from the second conserved V-encoded cysteine up to the conserved J-encoded phenylalanine. Sequences without an unambiguous match to a single V gene segment were excluded from the earlier analysis of over 500 of the donors. In an earlier analysis of several hundred of the donors, a V segment was called functional when productive rearrangements were above 56.7%, and segregating when the standard deviation between donors exceeded 5%. To diagnose cytomegalovirus status from the catalog of TCR beta chain sequences, a statistical classification framework was built. V and J gene assignment, in a later analysis, came from comparing TCR nucleotide sequences with IMGT/GENE-DB human TR gene sequences. In a later analysis, CDR3 sequences and most-parsimonious VDJ recombination scenarios were assigned using the TCRdist pipeline. In a later analysis, each TCR beta chain was defined by its CDR3 amino acid sequence together with its V-gene family, and reads lacking a unique V-gene family were excluded. In a later analysis, 550 to 650 highly shared, low-generation-probability nucleotide sequences were removed to address suspected cross-contamination and a sequencing artifact. In a later analysis, a clonal expansion index for each public chain was calculated from normalized within-repertoire ranks of inferred template counts. In a later analysis, generation probabilities were computed using a VDJ recombination model fitted to out-of-frame rearrangements, and the results were checked against IGoR. In a later analysis, TCR-TCR, TCR-HLA and TCR-CMV co-occurrence was scored with hypergeometric tests, and a repertoire-size bias correction was applied to TCR pairs. In a later analysis, false discovery rates were estimated by permuting HLA or CMV assignments 20 times. A later analysis grouped co-occurring TCRs with DBSCAN, adding TCRdist sequence similarity when clustering within HLA-allele-positive subsets. Co-occurrence clustering excluded repertoires with fewer than 30,000 or more than 120,000 public chains, plus five with anomalous nucleotide sharing. The clones in this table, taken by TCRdb from immuneACCESS, are in-frame only. Not every clone is retained; where verified, under half of the shortfall comes from an unresolved V gene, and the cause of the rest is unknown. The DNA gave D and trimming, while V, J and clone size come from that table. The sample table lists about 94,000 clones, over 65% of them with a count of one. Clones ranked in the top ten supply 3% to 5% of the sample.

The cohort consisted of 600 to 750 healthy bone marrow donors. At the time of sampling, every cohort member was nominally healthy, though immune exposures that went unrecorded were likely present. The donor was CMV seronegative and belonged to the group of over 300 seronegative cohort members. Every donor gave a peripheral blood sample, and the peripheral blood mononuclear cells from that sample were used for TCR beta sequencing. Genomic DNA was extracted from the blood cell samples with the Qiagen DNeasy Blood Extraction Kit. What the work shows at the level of the full study, not this receptor alone: Most TCR sequences were seen in very few donors, while some public TCRs were found in many individuals. V-gene and J-gene trimming of TCR beta chains was associated with a missense DCLRE1C variant in a later genetic analysis, and the association was replicated in an independent cohort. The classifier was reported to diagnose cytomegalovirus status with high specificity and sensitivity in both the original cohort and the validation cohort. Because HLA typing was unavailable for some donors at each locus, only the typed subset was used in association tests. In a later analysis, most CMV-associated TCR beta chains were found to appear HLA-restricted, with HLA associations seemingly driven largely by CMV exposure. The only immune exposure information available for the cohort was CMV serostatus. The 87-base-pair reads could not distinguish some IMGT-functional V segments, including TRBV6-2 and TRBV6-3, so those segments were excluded. A cluster of highly shared sequence variants was judged likely to be a technical artifact of the sequencing pipeline. According to the authors, the approach could potentially be generalized to other disease states and immunological phenotypes. In a later analysis, TCR association rates were found to vary across HLA loci, with the most associated TCRs seen for DRB1 alleles and the fewest for HLA-C alleles. In a later analysis, HLA-associated TCR beta chains showed more clonal expansion and lower generation probabilities than non-associated chains that were equally common. Some 15 rarely observed V segments, including chromosome 9 orphons, were excluded from the earlier analysis of several hundred of the donors because counts were too low. In a later analysis, 15,000 to 20,000 TCR beta sequences were associated with specific HLA alleles at a false discovery rate of 0.05. Presence/absence analyses assumed roughly uniform sequencing depth across donors, an assumption that may not hold. A further reported finding was that TCR beta sequences accurately predicted the HLA-A and HLA-B alleles for most subjects in the first cohort. In the study, some 160 TCR beta chains were listed as associated with cytomegalovirus. When HLA alleles, especially DR and DQ, strongly co-occurred, attributing TCR associations to individual alleles was difficult. Linkage disequilibrium might explain the correlated functional status among segregating V segments, but an unknown experimental factor could not be ruled out. In this cohort, only TCR beta chains were sequenced, and detectable features were limited by the absence of alpha or paired-chain data. Compared with the roughly 670-donor mean, donors in an Asian-associated ancestry cluster had fewer N-insertions in productive TCRs, according to a later genetic analysis. An earlier analysis of some 560 of the donors showed that most TCR beta V segments appeared in productive rearrangements either about 87% or about 30% of the time, which broadly matched IMGT annotations. According to a later analysis, parvovirus B19, influenza, CMV and Epstein-Barr virus appeared linked to several top co-occurrence clusters. In vitro tests confirmed that three of the cytomegalovirus-associated TCR beta chains recognize cytomegalovirus antigens.

The sequence joins TRBV6-1 to TRBJ2-5, and perhaps TRBD2 as D gene, on 6 matching bases. Sequenced sample: PBMCs. The origin of this receptor is a man aged 30-40 years in good health and CMV-seronegative. At the DNA level, the sequence is TGTGCCAGCACCCCTGGGCTAGCGAAGCAAGAGACCCAGTACTTC. The encoded protein is CASTPGLAKQETQYF.